Following are 30 T cell receptor beta chains from one sample sequenced in a study of blood T cell repertoires in COVID-19. This table comes from immunoSEQ multiplex PCR, and its TCRdb copy is limited to in-frame clones, with some not included. The top ten hold roughly 15% of the sample, which has over 60,000 clones, under 90% seen once. Input material: peripheral blood. The source of these receptors is a man aged 45-65 years with COVID-19, enrolled during active disease.

The genes are TRBV19 and TRBJ1-3; D gene unclear. Germline V lookup: CDR1 LNHDA, CDR2 SQIVND (reference sequence). The CDR3 sequence is 15 residues long. The V and J ends lost 4 bases and 2 bases respectively, with 12 bases between them. The CDR3 region is CASSRTADPGNTIYF. The CDR3 bases are TGTGCCAGTAGTAGGACTGCAGACCCTGGAAACACCATATATTTT.

The chain combines TRBV27 with TRBJ1-4; 9 bases line up with TRBD1. V shed 5 bases, J shed 3 bases, and the junction held 4 bases outside the gene matches. The germline CDR1 and CDR2 sequences are MNHEY and SMNVEV (reference sequence). CDR3 length equals 15 residues. Here the CDR3 DNA reads TGTGCCAGCAGTAACAGGGGGCCTGCTAATGAAAAACTGTTTTTT. Translated, it gives CASSNRGPANEKLFF.

This chain connects TRBV5-4 to TRBJ2-7; tentative D call: TRBD2 (5 bases). CDR1 is SGHNT and CDR2 is YYREEE in the germline V gene (reference sequence). Trimming removed 4 bases at V and 3 bases at J, with 11 bases between. This CDR3 spans 13 amino acids. This chain's CDR3 is CASSSAGGYEQYF. In DNA form, the CDR3 reads TGTGCCAGCAGCAGTGCTGGAGGCTACGAGCAGTACTTC. The full variable domain, with the rest looked up from reference TRBV5-4 and TRBJ2-7, is ETGVTQSPTHLIKTRGQQVTLRCSSQSGHNTVSWYQQALGQGPQFIFQYYREEENGRGNFPPRFSGLQFPNYSSELNVNALELDDSALYLCASSSAGGYEQYFGPGTRLTVT.

This chain uses TRBV19 with TRBJ1-4, with D possibly matching TRBD1 (5 bases). Between the trimmed V and J ends, which lost 2 bases and 8 bases, there was a span of 15 bases. The CDR3 has 15 amino acids. Germline V gene sequence: CDR1 LNHDA, CDR2 SQIVND (reference sequence). DNA for the CDR3: TGTGCCAGTAGTATAAGGGGCGCGTCGAACGAAAAACTGTTTTTT. This encodes CASSIRGASNEKLFF.

This sequence joins TRBV19 and TRBJ1-2; D unclear. V lost 3 bases, J lost 0 bases, and 5 bases lay in between. There are 13 residues in the CDR3. Germline CDR1 and CDR2: LNHDA and SQIVND (reference sequence). CDR3 sequence: CASSITPNYGYTF. In DNA, the CDR3 is TGTGCCAGTAGTATCACACCTAACTATGGCTACACCTTC.

A single count supports this clone. The V gene is TRBV10-3, the J gene TRBJ1-1; 9 nucleotides line up with TRBD1. The CDR3 covers 13 residues. V lost 8 bases and J lost 6; bases outside the gene matches: 7. Per germline, CDR1 ENHRY and CDR2 SYGVKD. In DNA form, the CDR3 reads TGTGCCATCTCCGGGACAGGGTTGTCTGAAGCTTTCTTT. Its protein is CAISGTGLSEAFF.

J is TRBJ1-1 and V is TRBV19; D may be TRBD1 (5 bases). Germline CDR1 reads LNHDA; CDR2 reads SQIVND (reference sequence). Trimming removed 6 bases from V and 1 base from J, with 12 bases in between. CDR3 length equals 14 residues. In nucleotides, the CDR3 is TGTGCCAGTAGGGGGGGAGGGGCGAACACTGAAGCTTTCTTT. This encodes CASRGGGANTEAFF.

The V gene is TRBV15, the J gene TRBJ1-4; D might be TRBD1 (5 bases). The germline V gene encodes CDR1 LNHNV and CDR2 YYDKDF (reference sequence). The length of the CDR3 is 13 residues. Trimming left V 6 bases short and J 11 bases short, with 16 bases between. The CDR3 sequence: CATRGGSGGKLFF. CDR3 bases: TGTGCCACCAGGGGGGGGTCCGGCGGTAAACTGTTTTTT.

This clone came up a few times. This chain links TRBV9 with TRBJ1-2; 10 positions match TRBD1. Looked up from germline, CDR1 is SGDLS and CDR2 is YYNGEE. The CDR3 is 14 amino acids. Trimming cost V 0 bases and J 7 bases; bases outside gene matches: 3. The CDR3 reads CASSVGQGAFGYTF. The CDR3 DNA follows: TGTGCCAGCAGCGTAGGACAGGGGGCTTTTGGCTACACCTTC.

This clone came up once. J is TRBJ1-3 and V is TRBV6-4; TRBD1 matches 8 bases. With 6 bases clipped from V and 15 bases from J, the junction kept 4 bases outside the gene matches. The germline V gene encodes CDR1 MRHNA and CDR2 SNTAGT. The CDR3 is 10 amino acids. The CDR3 nucleotides are TGTGCCAGCAGGATGGACAGGGCATATTTT. Encoded protein: CASRMDRAYF.

The V call is TRBV13, the J call TRBJ1-1, with a weak D call TRBD1 (5 bases). V gave up 5 bases and J gave up 6 bases, with 19 bases separating them. Germline loops: CDR1 PRHDT, CDR2 FYEKMQ (reference sequence). CDR3 size: 15 residues. CDR3 amino acids: CASSPPDSILAEAFF. DNA for the CDR3: TGTGCCAGCAGCCCGCCAGACAGCATACTGGCTGAAGCTTTCTTT.

This rearrangement joins TRBV10-1 to TRBJ2-5; D might be TRBD2 (5 bases). The CDR3 is 16 residues long. Deletions cut 0 bases from V and 3 bases from J, with 14 bases between. Per the germline V gene, CDR1 is WNHNN and CDR2 is SYGVQD (reference sequence). The CDR3 sequence: CASSESGARGKETQYF. In nucleotides, the CDR3 is TGCGCCAGCAGTGAGTCGGGTGCCCGGGGAAAAGAGACCCAGTACTTC.

The gene calls are TRBV19 and TRBJ1-4; possibly TRBD1 for D (5 bases). The germline V gene encodes CDR1 LNHDA and CDR2 SQIVND (reference sequence). CDR3 size: 13 residues. V was clipped by 3 bases and J by 5 bases, with 7 bases between them. CDR3 nucleotides: TGTGCCAGTAGTATCGGGGGGAATGAAAAACTGTTTTTT. Protein sequence: CASSIGGNEKLFF.

This clone came up once. V and J are TRBV19 and TRBJ1-2; possibly TRBD1 for D (6 bases). The CDR3 runs to 14 residues. The V gene lost 0 bases and the J gene lost 3 bases, with 8 bases spanning the gap. CDR1 and CDR2 (germline): LNHDA, SQIVND (reference sequence). The CDR3 loop is CASSIDGQYYGYTF. The CDR3, as DNA: TGTGCCAGTAGTATAGACGGACAGTACTATGGCTACACCTTC.

The chain joins TRBV5-5 to TRBJ2-1; D is possibly TRBD2 (5 bases). Germline assignment: CDR1 SGHKS and CDR2 YYEKEE (reference sequence). The CDR3 covers 14 residues. Trimming removed 4 bases at V and 0 bases at J, with 8 bases between. CDR3 nucleotides: TGTGCCAGCAGCCACGACTACTCCTACAATGAGCAGTTCTTC. It yields the protein CASSHDYSYNEQFF.

The chain joins TRBV28 to TRBJ1-4; no firm D call. V was shortened by 7 bases and J by 4 bases, with 4 bases between the two germline ends. CDR3 length equals 11 residues. Germline CDR1 and CDR2: MDHEN and SYDVKM. CDR3 residues: CASIHNEKLFF. The CDR3 DNA follows: TGTGCCAGCATTCATAATGAAAAACTGTTTTTT.

The chain has TRBV3-1 (or the pseudogene TRBV3-2) and TRBJ2-7; TRBD2 matches 11 bases. In germline, CDR1 is LGHDT, CDR2 YNNKEL (reference sequence). The length of the CDR3 is 16 residues. The junction had 8 bases not matched to a gene; V was cut back by 0 bases and J by 7 bases. DNA for the CDR3: TGTGCCAGCAGCCAAGACCCACTAGCGGGGGTGAGGGAGCAGTACTTC. Its protein is CASSQDPLAGVREQYF.

V usage is TRBV11-3 and J usage is TRBJ2-5; the match to TRBD1 covers 9 bases. In germline, CDR1 is SGHNT, CDR2 YENEEA. CDR3 size: 16 residues. Unmatched junction bases numbered 8, after V lost 5 bases and J lost 1 base. The CDR3 loop reads CASSPGQGRGQETQYF. The CDR3 DNA sequence: TGTGCCAGCAGCCCGGGACAGGGTCGGGGCCAAGAGACCCAGTACTTC.

The gene calls are TRBV4-1 and TRBJ1-2; TRBD1 might be the D (6 bases). Germline lookup yields CDR1 MGHRA and CDR2 YSYEKL. This CDR3 is 14 amino acids long. Trimming removed 1 base at V and 3 bases at J, with 9 bases between. CDR3: CASSQVAGDYGYTF. The CDR3 nucleotides are TGCGCCAGCAGCCAAGTTGCAGGGGACTATGGCTACACCTTC.

J is TRBJ2-5 and V is TRBV2; TRBD2 is a possible D gene (7 bases). CDR3 size: 12 residues. With 9 bases removed from V and 9 bases from J, the gap between germline ends came to 17 bases. Germline values: CDR1 SNHLY, CDR2 FYNNEI. The CDR3 region has the DNA TGTGCCAGTTCGGGGGGCCCTGGGCCCCAGTACTTC. Translating it yields CASSGGPGPQYF.

The V call is TRBV5-1, the J call TRBJ1-4; D is undetermined. Germline lookup yields CDR1 SGHRS and CDR2 YFSETQ. V lost 0 bases and J lost 6, with 9 bases in between. The CDR3 contains 14 residues. Here the CDR3 reads CASSLAMADEKLFF. The CDR3 DNA follows: TGCGCCAGCAGCTTGGCCATGGCTGATGAAAAACTGTTTTTT.

This chain connects TRBV5-1 to TRBJ1-2; D is perhaps TRBD1 (5 bases). Trimming stripped 0 bases from V and 2 bases from J, with 14 bases between. The CDR3 runs to 16 residues. Germline V gene sequence: CDR1 SGHRS, CDR2 YFSETQ. In DNA form, the CDR3 reads TGCGCCAGCAGCTTGGAACCCAGGGCCGAGAACTATGGCTACACCTTC. The encoded protein is CASSLEPRAENYGYTF.

This clone showed up just once. Sequence at one end of the junction differs from germline and may be a read error. V usage is TRBV3-1 (or the pseudogene TRBV3-2) and J usage is TRBJ2-7; D is possibly TRBD1 (5 bases). This CDR3 is built from 14 residues. Germline V gene sequence: CDR1 LGHDT, CDR2 YNNKEL (reference sequence). CDR3 amino acids: CASGQSRHSHEQYF. In nucleotides, the CDR3 is TGTGCCAGCGGACAATCTCGACACTCCCACGAGCAGTACTTC.

The chain links TRBV27 to TRBJ2-7; 11 nucleotides agree with TRBD1. The CDR3 has 15 amino acids. J gave up 3 bases and V 2 bases, and 3 bases lay outside the gene matches. Germline V gene data show CDR1 as MNHEY and CDR2 as SMNVEV (reference sequence). The chain's CDR3 is CASSLVGTGGYEQYF. In DNA, the CDR3 is TGTGCCAGCAGTTTAGTAGGGACAGGGGGCTACGAGCAGTACTTC.

CDR3 sequence: CASSLYGQRRTEAFF. For the CDR3, the DNA is TGTGCCAGCAGCTTGTACGGACAGAGGCGAACTGAAGCTTTCTTT. The V call is TRBV7-2, the J call TRBJ1-1, with D possibly matching TRBD1 (6 bases). This CDR3 contains 15 residues. With 3 bases removed from V and 5 bases from J, the gap between germline ends came to 16 bases. The germline V gene encodes CDR1 SGHTA and CDR2 FQGNSA. The full variable domain, with the rest looked up from reference TRBV7-2 and TRBJ1-1, is GAGVSQSPSNKVTEKGKDVELRCDPISGHTALYWYRQSLGQGLEFLIYFQGNSAPDKSGLPSDRFSAERTGGSVSTLTIQRTQQEDSAVYLCASSLYGQRRTEAFFGQGTRLTVV.

The chain couples TRBV7-9 to TRBJ2-1; weak D call: TRBD2 (5 bases). This CDR3 region has 11 residues. Between the trimmed V and J ends, which lost 5 bases and 10 bases, there was a span of 9 bases. Germline V gene sequence: CDR1 SEHNR, CDR2 FQNEAQ (reference sequence). CDR3 DNA sequence: TGTGCCAGCAGCCGGGGTTGGGAGCAGTTCTTC. It translates to CASSRGWEQFF. Looking up the rest from reference TRBV7-9 and TRBJ2-1 gives the full variable domain: DTGVSQNPRHKITKRGQNVTFRCDPISEHNRLYWYRQTLGQGPEFLTYFQNEAQLEKSRLLSDRFSAERPKGSFSTLEIQRTEQGDSAMYLCASSRGWEQFFGPGTRLTVL.

This rearrangement joins TRBV9 to TRBJ2-7, with D perhaps TRBD2 (6 bases). V shed 0 bases and J shed 6 bases, with 22 bases lying between them. Germline V lookup: CDR1 SGDLS, CDR2 YYNGEE. CDR3 size: 17 residues. The CDR3 sequence: CASSVGDLRQAGGEQYF. CDR3 DNA: TGTGCCAGCAGCGTAGGGGATTTAAGGCAGGCCGGGGGCGAGCAGTACTTC.

The CDR3 spells CASSGQGGGANVLTF. The CDR3 DNA is TGCGCCAGCAGCGGTCAGGGGGGAGGGGCCAACGTCCTGACTTTC. J is TRBJ2-6 and V is TRBV10-2; D might be TRBD1 (7 bases). CDR1 and CDR2 from the germline V gene are WSHSY and SAAADI. With 6 bases removed from V and 4 bases from J, the gap between germline ends came to 13 bases. The CDR3 runs to 15 residues.

The chain recombines TRBV4-1 with TRBJ2-1; no reliable D call. The length of the CDR3 is 15 residues. Germline loops: CDR1 MGHRA, CDR2 YSYEKL. Trimming removed 3 bases at V and 4 bases at J, with 13 bases between. The chain's CDR3 is CASSQGMRMYNEQFF. The CDR3 region has the DNA TGCGCCAGCAGCCAGGGTATGAGGATGTACAATGAGCAGTTCTTC.

The V gene is TRBV4-3, the J gene TRBJ2-2; D is unclear. Germline CDR1 LGHNA, CDR2 YSLEER. Trimming removed 1 base at V and 1 base at J, with 7 bases between. This CDR3 region has 15 residues. CDR3 residues: CASSQGLENTGELFF. CDR3 coding DNA: TGCGCCAGCAGCCAAGGGCTAGAGAACACCGGGGAGCTGTTTTTT.